The entry below gives a single T cell receptor beta chain sequence along with its context. These data are taken from a study of blood T cell repertoires in COVID-19. Study information: Collection of acute and convalescent COVID-19 samples took place in the United States, Italy and Spain. Sources were T cells, B-cell-depleted T cells, or PBMCs; the material itself was cDNA or gDNA.

Source study methods: Reference gene primer amplification gave nucleated cell count estimates. The method was immunoSEQ multiplex PCR; TCRdb's version includes in-frame clones alone and lacks a portion of them. Clone size and V and J calls were adopted from that table, with D and trimming inferred from the DNA. The data hold about 120,000 clones, with about four fifths observed a single time. V was pared by 0 bases and J by 2 bases, with 9 bases between. This CDR3 comprises 15 residues. Germline V gene lookup returns CDR1 SGHDT and CDR2 YYEEEE. Sequencing used peripheral blood. The V gene is TRBV5-6, the J gene TRBJ2-1, with unresolved D. This TCR came from a human donor in a cohort sampled during active COVID-19. The CDR3 loop is CASSLVRPTYNEQFF. The CDR3 region has the DNA TGTGCCAGCAGCTTGGTCAGGCCTACCTACAATGAGCAGTTCTTC.